These 27 T cell receptor beta chains were all obtained from the same sample, sequenced in a study of blood T cell repertoires in COVID-19. Using immunoSEQ multiplex PCR, the repertoire was profiled, and TCRdb retains in-frame clones only, with some absent. The sample contains 270,000 or so clones, about nine tenths of which appear only once. The sample comprised peripheral blood. These receptors all stem from a man aged 35 to 55 with active or convalescent COVID-19.

The table lists this clone with many counts. V usage is TRBV5-1 and J usage is TRBJ1-2; TRBD1 matches at 10 bases. The V segment lost 0 bases and the J segment 6 bases; nucleotides outside the gene matches: 5. The germline V gene has CDR1 SGHRS and CDR2 YFSETQ. This CDR3 has 15 amino acids. The CDR3 sequence is CASSLASGTGDGYTF. The CDR3 DNA reads as TGCGCCAGCAGCTTGGCCTCCGGGACAGGGGATGGCTACACCTTC.

As regards this clone: Other nucleotide sequences in the sample specify the same CDR3. This sequence joins TRBV6-5 and TRBJ2-2, with D tentatively TRBD2 (7 bases). The CDR3 runs 15 residues. Trimming left V 2 bases short and J 4 bases short, with 11 bases between. The germline V gene encodes CDR1 MNHEY and CDR2 SVGAGI. The CDR3 region has the DNA TGTGCCAGCAGTTACGGGGGGGCAGGCACCGGGGAGCTGTTTTTT. Its protein product is CASSYGGAGTGELFF.

This chain uses TRBV19 with TRBJ1-5, with D tentatively TRBD1 (5 bases). Germline V lookup: CDR1 LNHDA, CDR2 SQIVND (reference sequence). This CDR3 has 14 amino acids. Deletions cut 3 bases from V and 0 bases from J, with 6 bases between. The CDR3 is CASSIGASNQPQHF. The CDR3 DNA follows: TGTGCCAGTAGTATTGGGGCTAGCAATCAGCCCCAGCATTTT. Filled out from reference TRBV19 and TRBJ1-5, the complete variable domain reads DGGITQSPKYLFRKEGQNVTLSCEQNLNHDAMYWYRQDPGQGLRLIYYSQIVNDFQKGDIAEGYSVSREKKESFPLTVTSAQKNPTAFYLCASSIGASNQPQHFGDGTRLSIL.

This clone came up once. This chain links TRBV12-3 or TRBV12-4 with TRBJ2-3; D perhaps matches TRBD2 (5 bases). Trimming removed 10 bases at V and 4 bases at J, with 15 bases between. This CDR3 is built from 13 residues. DNA for the CDR3: TGTGCCACCAACTTTGGAGGTGCAGATACGCAGTATTTT. It encodes CATNFGGADTQYF.

In DNA form, the CDR3 reads TGTGCCAGCAGTAGGGGGGGCCCGACCACCGGGGAGCTGTTTTTT. Translating gives CASSRGGPTTGELFF. V usage is TRBV6-5 and J usage is TRBJ2-2, with D possibly matching TRBD2 (7 bases). Trimming pared 5 bases from V and 4 bases from J, leaving 14 bases between. The germline V gene encodes CDR1 MNHEY and CDR2 SVGAGI. There are 15 residues in the CDR3.

The chain is built from TRBV30 and TRBJ2-5; TRBD2 aligns across 7 bases. The CDR3 has 15 amino acids. Germline CDR1 is GTSNPN and CDR2 is SVGIG (reference sequence). The junction had 11 bases not matched to a gene; V was cut back by 3 bases and J by 4 bases. CDR3 loop: CAWSAGVSGGETQYF. The CDR3 region has the DNA TGTGCCTGGAGCGCCGGGGTATCGGGAGGAGAGACCCAGTACTTC. The variable domain in full, completed from reference TRBV30 and TRBJ2-5, reads SQTIHQWPATLVQPVGSPLSLECTVEGTSNPNLYWYRQAAGRGLQLLFYSVGIGQISSEVPQNLSASRPQDRQFILSSKKLLLSDSGFYLCAWSAGVSGGETQYFGPGTRLLVL.

This chain uses TRBV2 with TRBJ1-1, with TRBD1 matching over 7 bases. CDR1 and CDR2 from the germline V gene are SNHLY and FYNNEI. The CDR3 sequence is 12 residues long. The V segment lost 10 bases and the J segment 13 bases; nucleotides outside the gene matches: 15. This CDR3 is CATLGQRGKVFF. CDR3 DNA: TGTGCCACCCTGGGACAGCGCGGGAAAGTTTTCTTT.

V is TRBV7-9 and J is TRBJ2-2; D is possibly TRBD2 (6 bases). Germline loops: CDR1 SEHNR, CDR2 FQNEAQ (reference sequence). CDR3 length: 18 residues. V was trimmed by 5 bases and J by 0 bases, leaving 19 bases between them. CDR3: CASSPSRWRDSNTGELFF. The CDR3 nucleotides are TGTGCCAGCAGCCCATCCCGATGGCGGGACTCGAACACCGGGGAGCTGTTTTTT.

V and J are TRBV28 and TRBJ1-6; no clear D gene. The CDR3 extends over 14 amino acids. CDR1 is MDHEN, CDR2 SYDVKM, per germline. V was trimmed by 4 bases and J by 5 bases, leaving 9 bases between them. CDR3 nucleotide sequence: TGTGCCAGCAGTTCGTCGAGCGATAATTCACCCCTCCACTTT. It specifies CASSSSSDNSPLHF.

The chain recombines TRBV20-1 with TRBJ2-1; 7 positions match TRBD1. V shed 4 bases and J 2 bases; nucleotides not matched to a gene: 8. This CDR3 has 15 amino acids. Per germline, CDR1 DFQATT and CDR2 SNEGSKA (reference sequence). The chain's CDR3 is CSATDRDRTYNEQFF. The CDR3 coding sequence is TGCAGTGCTACTGATCGGGACAGAACCTACAATGAGCAGTTCTTC.

This clone was picked up one time. The J gene is TRBJ2-5, the V gene TRBV19; D is unresolved. Germline CDR1 reads LNHDA; CDR2 reads SQIVND (reference sequence). The CDR3 runs 13 residues. V lost 5 bases and J lost 5, with 12 bases in between. The CDR3 DNA is TGTGCCAGTAGTGGTCAGCGAAGGGAGACCCAGTACTTC. As protein: CASSGQRRETQYF.

The rearrangement joins TRBV15 to TRBJ2-1; the match to TRBD2 covers 7 bases. The germline V gene has CDR1 LNHNV and CDR2 YYDKDF (reference sequence). The CDR3 is 13 amino acids. The V gene end was trimmed by 8 bases and the J gene end by 7 bases; junction bases not matched to a gene: 8. CDR3 loop: CATAESRGNEQFF. The DNA for the CDR3 is TGTGCCACCGCGGAGTCGCGGGGGAATGAGCAGTTCTTC.

The J gene is TRBJ1-1, the V gene TRBV5-1, with no clear D. The CDR3 spans 14 residues. Germline CDR1 SGHRS, CDR2 YFSETQ. Trimming took off 4 bases at V and 8 bases at J, with 18 bases between the two ends. The CDR3 region is CASSHGGLKAEAFF. CDR3 bases: TGCGCCAGCAGCCACGGAGGGTTGAAAGCGGAAGCTTTCTTT.

The chain uses TRBV24-1 and TRBJ2-5; TRBD1 matches 10 bases. V lost 9 bases to trimming and J lost 5 bases; unmatched junction nucleotides: 5. The V gene's germline CDR1 is KGHDR and CDR2 SFDVKD. CDR3 length: 13 residues. The CDR3 spells CATSGQGRETQYF. The CDR3 DNA follows: TGTGCCACCTCGGGACAGGGGCGGGAGACCCAGTACTTC.

This rearrangement joins TRBV3-1 (or the pseudogene TRBV3-2) to TRBJ1-2; D possibly corresponds to TRBD1 (6 bases). Trimming left V 0 bases short and J 4 bases short, with 15 bases between. Per the germline V gene, CDR1 is LGHDT and CDR2 is YNNKEL (reference sequence). The CDR3 loop spans 16 amino acids. This CDR3 reads CASSQEGGGPAYGYTF. CDR3 nucleotides: TGTGCCAGCAGCCAAGAAGGGGGAGGGCCGGCCTATGGCTACACCTTC.

About this clone: Other nucleotide sequences in the sample specify the same CDR3. The DNA for the CDR3 is TGTGCCAGTAGTAGGGGGGGCACAGATACGCAGTATTTT. Protein product: CASSRGGTDTQYF. The chain has TRBV19 and TRBJ2-3; D is possibly TRBD2 (6 bases). Deletions cut 4 bases from V and 1 base from J, with 6 bases between. Germline V lookup: CDR1 LNHDA, CDR2 SQIVND (reference sequence). The CDR3 is 13 amino acids. The whole variable domain, filled in from reference TRBV19 and TRBJ2-3, reads DGGITQSPKYLFRKEGQNVTLSCEQNLNHDAMYWYRQDPGQGLRLIYYSQIVNDFQKGDIAEGYSVSREKKESFPLTVTSAQKNPTAFYLCASSRGGTDTQYFGPGTRLTVL.

This chain joins TRBV5-8 and TRBJ2-7; 8 positions agree with TRBD1. This CDR3 is built from 17 residues. Trimming at V came to 0 bases and at J to 3 bases, leaving 11 bases not matched to a gene. Per germline, CDR1 SGHTS and CDR2 YDEGEE. The CDR3 is CASSLAPGQGIRYEQYF. The CDR3 coding sequence is TGTGCCAGCAGCTTGGCCCCCGGACAGGGCATACGCTACGAGCAGTACTTC. Drawing the rest from reference TRBV5-8 and TRBJ2-7, the complete variable domain is EAGVTQSPTHLIKTRGQQATLRCSPISGHTSVYWYQQALGLGLQFLLWYDEGEERNRGNFPPRFSGRQFPNYSSELNVNALELEDSALYLCASSLAPGQGIRYEQYFGPGTRLTVT.

This chain joins TRBV19 and TRBJ2-7, with 9 nucleotides matching TRBD1. The CDR3 covers 14 residues. The germline V gene has CDR1 LNHDA and CDR2 SQIVND (reference sequence). With V trimmed by 2 bases and J by 4 bases, 3 bases remained unmatched. CDR3 sequence reads: CASSIKGTGYEQYF. The CDR3, as DNA: TGTGCCAGTAGTATAAAAGGGACAGGGTACGAGCAGTACTTC.

This chain connects TRBV11-1 to TRBJ2-1; TRBD2 agrees at 12 bases. V was clipped by 5 bases and J by 12 bases; unmatched bases: 11. The V gene's germline CDR1 is SGHAT and CDR2 FQDESV (reference sequence). CDR3 size: 15 residues. The DNA of the CDR3 is TGTGCCAGCAGCAAGACTAGCGGGAGAGATCTCGGGCAGTTCTTC. This codes for CASSKTSGRDLGQFF. Full variable domain (outside the CDR3, taken from reference TRBV11-1 and TRBJ2-1): EAEVAQSPRYKITEKSQAVAFWCDPISGHATLYWYRQILGQGPELLVQFQDESVVDDSQLPKDRFSAERLKGVDSTLKIQPAELGDSAMYLCASSKTSGRDLGQFFGPGTRLTVL.

V and J are TRBV11-1 and TRBJ2-5, with TRBD1 identical over 11 bases. CDR3 length: 15 amino acids. Germline CDR1 and CDR2: SGHAT and FQDESV (reference sequence). Trimming at V came to 3 bases and at J to 5 bases, leaving 5 bases not matched to a gene. The DNA of the CDR3 is TGTGCCAGCAGCTTGGGACAGGGGGAAGTGGAGACCCAGTACTTC. It specifies CASSLGQGEVETQYF.

The chain links TRBV4-1 to TRBJ1-2; 9 bases are a match to TRBD1. J was trimmed by 4 bases and V by 0 bases; bases with no gene match: 6. CDR3 length: 16 residues. Germline CDR1 MGHRA, CDR2 YSYEKL. This chain's CDR3 is CASSQDPGQGTYGYTF. In DNA form, the CDR3 reads TGCGCCAGCAGCCAAGATCCAGGACAGGGGACCTATGGCTACACCTTC.

The chain combines TRBV4-1 with TRBJ1-5, with TRBD1 matching 7 bases. The CDR3 spans 18 residues. Germline V CDR1 and CDR2: MGHRA, YSYEKL. Trimming took 0 bases from V and 0 from J; bases not matched to a gene: 8. The CDR3 DNA is TGCGCCAGCAGCCAAGATTTTGGGACAGCTTATAGCAATCAGCCCCAGCATTTT. Protein: CASSQDFGTAYSNQPQHF.

This chain uses TRBV27 with TRBJ2-1; a possible D gene is TRBD1 (6 bases). Between the trimmed V and J ends, which lost 6 bases and 9 bases, there was a span of 12 bases. This CDR3 is 12 amino acids long. CDR1 and CDR2 (germline): MNHEY, SMNVEV (reference sequence). The CDR3 region has the DNA TGTGCCAGCAGCCTATCGACAGGTGAGCAGTTCTTC. It is translated as CASSLSTGEQFF.

This clone was recorded once. The chain uses TRBV5-6 and TRBJ2-5; D gene uncertain. The V gene's germline CDR1 is SGHDT and CDR2 YYEEEE. V shed 6 bases and J shed 5 bases, with 14 bases lying between them. The CDR3 is made up of 13 amino acids. CDR3 amino acids: CASIEGVGETQYF. For the CDR3, the DNA is TGTGCCAGCATCGAAGGCGTCGGGGAGACCCAGTACTTC.

This sequence joins TRBV19 and TRBJ1-2; possibly TRBD1 for D (5 bases). In germline, CDR1 is LNHDA, CDR2 SQIVND (reference sequence). The V gene lost 5 bases and the J gene lost 3 bases, with 13 bases spanning the gap. This CDR3 is 14 amino acids long. CDR3 in amino acids: CASSFYDRDYGYTF. CDR3 DNA: TGTGCCAGTAGTTTCTACGACAGAGACTATGGCTACACCTTC.

V and J are TRBV28 and TRBJ1-6; D is ambiguous. V gave up 6 bases and J gave up 7 bases, with 22 bases separating them. The CDR3 runs 17 residues. CDR1 and CDR2 from the germline V gene are MDHEN and SYDVKM. Here the CDR3 reads CASSYAAGGDSNSPLHF. The CDR3 DNA reads as TGTGCCAGCAGCTACGCTGCCGGCGGCGACTCAAATTCACCCCTCCACTTT.

This rearrangement joins TRBV29-1 to TRBJ2-2; D is uncertain. This CDR3 is 11 amino acids long. CDR1 and CDR2 (germline): SQVTM, ANQGSEA. V was trimmed by 6 bases and J by 2 bases, leaving 4 bases between them. The CDR3 protein is CSVLNTGELFF. The CDR3 nucleotides are TGCAGCGTACTCAACACCGGGGAGCTGTTTTTT.